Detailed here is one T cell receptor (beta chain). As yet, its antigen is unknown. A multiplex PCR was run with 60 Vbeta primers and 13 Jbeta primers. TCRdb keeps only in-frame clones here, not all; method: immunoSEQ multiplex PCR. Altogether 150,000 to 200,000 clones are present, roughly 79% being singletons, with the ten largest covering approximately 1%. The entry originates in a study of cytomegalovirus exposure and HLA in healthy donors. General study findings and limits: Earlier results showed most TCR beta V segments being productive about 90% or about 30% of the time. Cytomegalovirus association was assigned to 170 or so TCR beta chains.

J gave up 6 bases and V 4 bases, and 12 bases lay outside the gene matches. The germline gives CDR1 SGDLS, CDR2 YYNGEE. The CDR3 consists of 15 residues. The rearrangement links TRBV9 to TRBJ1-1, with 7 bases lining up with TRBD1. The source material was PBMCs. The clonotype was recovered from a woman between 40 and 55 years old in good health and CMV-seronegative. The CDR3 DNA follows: TGTGCCAGCAGCTCCAGAGACAGGGCGGAACCTGAAGCTTTCTTT. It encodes CASSSRDRAEPEAFF.